A single sample is the source of the 30 T cell receptor beta chains below, sequenced in a study of T cells in women clearing cervical HPV infection. Some clones are missing from TCRdb's copy, which holds only in-frame ones; the method was immunoSEQ multiplex PCR. The listing contains 35,000 to 45,000 clones. Sequencing used blood buffy coat. These TCRs come from a woman between 18 and 75 years old with a cervical HPV16 infection that either progressed to CIN3+ or cleared (not recorded which).

Points on this clone: The read comes to an end 3 residues before the CDR3 does, leaving the germline J gene to fill in the end. The rearrangement links TRBV10-1 to TRBJ2-7; perhaps TRBD2 as D (6 bases). The V gene lost 2 bases and the J gene lost 2 bases, with 13 bases spanning the gap. Germline loops: CDR1 WNHNN, CDR2 SYGVQD (reference sequence). The CDR3 has 15 residues. The CDR3 protein is CASSEVGTPAYEQYF. The CDR3 bases that were read are TGCGCCAGCAGTGAGGTCGGGACTCCTGCCTACGAG.

A word on this clone: The read halts 3 residues ahead of the CDR3 end, with the missing end drawn from the germline J gene. The rearrangement links TRBV2 to TRBJ1-1; 7 bases are a match to TRBD1. V lost 5 bases, J lost 7 bases, and 1 base stayed unmatched. The CDR3 length is 11 residues. Germline CDR1 reads SNHLY; CDR2 reads FYNNEI. The sequenced part of the CDR3 DNA is TGTGCCAGCAGTAGGGACAGTGAA. Translation gives CASSRDSE. The whole CDR3 sequence is CASSRDSEAFF. Full variable domain (missing parts from reference TRBV2 and TRBJ1-1): EPEVTQTPSHQVTQMGQEVILRCVPISNHLYFYWYRQILGQKVEFLVSFYNNEISEKSEIFDDQFSVERPDGSNFTLKIRSTKLEDSAMYFCASSRDSEAFFGQGTRLTVV.

Note on this clone: Read coverage stops 3 residues before the CDR3 terminus; the germline J gene supplies the remainder. The chain joins TRBV2 to TRBJ2-3; 9 bases match TRBD1. CDR3 size: 16 residues. Germline CDR1 is SNHLY and CDR2 is FYNNEI. CDR3: CASNDRGRTSNQPQYF. The DNA read from the CDR3 is TGTGCCAGCAACGACAGGGGGAGGACGAGCAATCAGCCG. Full variable domain (rest looked up from reference TRBV2 and TRBJ2-3): EPEVTQTPSHQVTQMGQEVILRCVPISNHLYFYWYRQILGQKVEFLVSFYNNEISEKSEIFDDQFSVERPDGSNFTLKIRSTKLEDSAMYFCASNDRGRTSNQPQYFGPGTRLTVL.

Turning to this clone: Read data end 3 residues before the CDR3 end; the end is taken from the germline J gene. J is TRBJ1-2 and V is TRBV2; 9 bases fit TRBD1. The CDR3 consists of 13 residues. Germline V gene sequence: CDR1 SNHLY, CDR2 FYNNEI. After removal of 5 bases from V and 2 bases from J, the junction contained 0 bases not matched to a gene. This chain's CDR3 is CASSTGGNYGYTF. CDR3 bases read: TGTGCCAGCAGTACAGGGGGCAACTATGGC.

As concerns this clone: The sequenced fragment ends 3 residues before the CDR3 boundary, so the rest is inferred from the germline J gene. This chain connects TRBV7-9 to TRBJ2-4; TRBD2 agrees at 7 bases. The CDR3 loop spans 14 amino acids. The germline V gene has CDR1 SEHNR and CDR2 FQNEAQ (reference sequence). CDR3 bases read: TGTGCCAGCAACTCCCCGGGGGGACCCTATGGT. It specifies CASNSPGGPYG. The whole CDR3 sequence reads CASNSPGGPYGQYF.

A remark on this clone: The read finishes 3 residues shy of the CDR3 end, and the germline J gene is used to complete it. V usage is TRBV28 and J usage is TRBJ2-7, with TRBD1 as a possible D gene (6 bases). Germline-derived CDR1 and CDR2 are MDHEN and SYDVKM. This CDR3 has 17 amino acids. V was pared by 8 bases and J by 5 bases, with 28 bases between. CDR3 residues: CASLNRGPTGNPHEQYF. The sequenced part of the CDR3 DNA is TGTGCCAGCCTCAATAGGGGCCCCACAGGGAACCCCCACGAG.

Notes on this clone: The read stops 3 residues short of the end of the CDR3; the missing end is completed from the germline J gene. The genes are TRBV4-1 and TRBJ2-3; D perhaps matches TRBD1 (5 bases). V was trimmed by 0 bases and J by 2 bases, leaving 9 bases between them. Germline V gene data show CDR1 as MGHRA and CDR2 as YSYEKL. There are 15 residues in the CDR3. The chain's CDR3 is CASSQERGITDTQYF. Partial CDR3 DNA: TGCGCCAGCAGCCAAGAAAGGGGAATCACAGATACG.

In the case of this clone: A read error may produce the germline difference seen at one junction end. The read ends 3 residues shy of where the CDR3 ends; the end is completed using the germline J gene. The chain has TRBV6-2 or TRBV6-3 and TRBJ2-1, with D perhaps TRBD2 (6 bases). CDR1 is MNHEY, CDR2 SVGEGT, per germline. This CDR3 comprises 12 residues. The CDR3 here is CAARDSFNEQFF. CDR3 DNA, as far as it was read: TGTGCCGCCAGGGACTCCTTCAATGAG.

Of note for this clone: The read terminates 3 residues before the CDR3 end, so the remaining end is supplied by the germline J gene. This rearrangement joins TRBV19 to TRBJ1-5, with D maybe TRBD1 (6 bases). This CDR3 is 13 amino acids long. V was pared by 7 bases and J by 4 bases, with 11 bases between. CDR1 and CDR2 (germline): LNHDA, SQIVND (reference sequence). The CDR3 region is CASISGVNQPQHF. The CDR3 bases that were read are TGTGCCAGTATATCAGGGGTGAATCAGCCC.

With respect to this clone: The read ends 3 residues shy of where the CDR3 ends; the end is completed using the germline J gene. This chain joins TRBV7-2 and TRBJ2-5, with TRBD2 identical over 8 bases. The CDR3 has 14 amino acids. In germline, CDR1 is SGHTA, CDR2 FQGNSA. The V segment lost 4 bases and the J segment 5 bases; nucleotides outside the gene matches: 6. The DNA read from the CDR3 is TGTGCCAGCAGCTCCCGGACTAGCTGGGAGACC. It is translated as CASSSRTSWET. The CDR3 in its entirety is CASSSRTSWETQYF.

Comments on this clone: Read data end 3 residues before the CDR3 end; the end is taken from the germline J gene. V usage is TRBV4-2 and J usage is TRBJ1-3; D remains unclear. The germline gives CDR1 LGHNA, CDR2 YNFKEQ. CDR3 length equals 19 residues. The V end lost 7 bases, the J end lost 4 bases, and 29 bases lay between the germline ends. Incomplete CDR3 DNA: TGTGCCAGCATCCAGAGACCCCTCGGTGTGTCGAGGGTCGGAAACACC. Amino acids: CASIQRPLGVSRVGNT. The entire CDR3 reads CASIQRPLGVSRVGNTIYF.

Concerning this clone: The read halts 3 residues ahead of the CDR3 end, with the missing end drawn from the germline J gene. The gene calls are TRBV28 and TRBJ1-6, with 11 bases aligning to TRBD1. J lost 10 bases, V lost 2 bases, and 1 base had no gene match. Germline values: CDR1 MDHEN, CDR2 SYDVKM. The CDR3 has 14 residues. The sequenced part of the CDR3 DNA is TGTGCCAGCAGTTTAGGACAGGGGGCCTCACCC. This gives the protein CASSLGQGASP. The full-length CDR3 reads as CASSLGQGASPLHF.

Comments on this clone: Sequencing ends 3 residues short of the CDR3 end; the germline J gene provides the rest. The chain uses TRBV10-3 and TRBJ1-2, with D possibly matching TRBD1 (5 bases). Germline V gene data show CDR1 as ENHRY and CDR2 as SYGVKD. Trimming removed 5 bases from V and 4 bases from J, with 11 bases in between. The CDR3 runs 13 residues. The CDR3 is CAISSGTSYGYTF. The DNA read from the CDR3 is TGTGCCATCAGTTCCGGGACTTCCTATGGC.

Concerning this clone: The read terminates 3 residues before the CDR3 end, so the remaining end is supplied by the germline J gene. This chain uses TRBV7-6 with TRBJ1-2; 7 bases line up with TRBD1. Losses at the gene ends were 5 bases for V and 2 bases for J; bases not matched to a gene: 2. Germline CDR1 is SGHVS and CDR2 is FNYEAQ. The CDR3 contains 13 residues. The CDR3 spells CASSEGQNYGYTF. The CDR3 bases that were read are TGTGCCAGCAGCGAGGGACAGAACTATGGC.

The DNA read from the CDR3 is TGTGCCAGCAGCCAGCGGGACTCGACCTACGAG. Translated: CASSQRDSTYE. The CDR3 in its entirety is CASSQRDSTYEQYF. The chain is built from TRBV4-2 and TRBJ2-7; D is possibly TRBD2 (6 bases). The read stops 3 residues short of the end of the CDR3; the missing end is completed from the germline J gene. The CDR3 consists of 14 residues. Germline assignment: CDR1 LGHNA and CDR2 YNFKEQ. Trimming pared 3 bases from V and 2 bases from J, leaving 11 bases between.

On this clone: The read is 3 residues too short to cover the CDR3 end, so that end is filled in from the germline J gene. V and J are TRBV7-3 and TRBJ1-1; D remains ambiguous. Germline CDR1 reads SGHTA; CDR2 reads FQGTGA. CDR3 length: 13 amino acids. The CDR3 is CASSLQAGSEAFF. The sequenced part of the CDR3 DNA is TGTGCCAGCAGCTTACAGGCGGGATCCGAA.

Worth noting for this clone: The read terminates 3 residues ahead of where the CDR3 ends, so the germline J gene completes it. The rearrangement uses TRBV20-1 and TRBJ2-1, with 8 positions matching TRBD1. The CDR3 extends over 13 amino acids. The germline gives CDR1 DFQATT, CDR2 SNEGSKA (reference sequence). The J segment lost 7 bases and the V segment lost 3 bases, leaving 5 bases of the junction unmatched. The DNA read from the CDR3 is TGCAGTGCTAGGGGACAGGTCCAAAATGAG. This translates into CSARGQVQNE. The CDR3 in full is CSARGQVQNEQFF.

With regard to this clone: The read finishes 3 residues shy of the CDR3 end, and the germline J gene is used to complete it. This chain uses TRBV10-1 with TRBJ1-6; D not certain. V shed 0 bases and J shed 7 bases, with 4 bases lying between them. The CDR3 loop spans 13 amino acids. Germline V CDR1 and CDR2: WNHNN, SYGVQD (reference sequence). The covered CDR3 bases are TGCGCCAGCAGTGAGTCCAGGAATTCACCC. Protein: CASSESRNSP. The full-length CDR3 reads as CASSESRNSPLHF.

With regard to this clone: With the read ending 3 residues before the CDR3 end, the germline J gene is used to fill in that end. J is TRBJ2-5 and V is TRBV7-3, with 7 bases aligning to TRBD2. This CDR3 region has 16 residues. The germline V gene has CDR1 SGHTA and CDR2 FQGTGA. V shed 3 bases, J shed 2 bases, and the junction held 9 bases outside the gene matches. The part of the CDR3 DNA that was read is TGTGCCAGCAGCTTCAGACTAGCCCCGATACAAGAGACC. Its protein product is CASSFRLAPIQET. The entire CDR3 protein is CASSFRLAPIQETQYF.

The CDR3 bases that were read are TGTGCCAGCAGCGGTTACACAGGGGAGAATTCACCC. Its translation is CASSGYTGENSP. The CDR3 in full is CASSGYTGENSPLHF. The chain joins TRBV7-2 to TRBJ1-6, with 7 bases identical to TRBD1. Read data end 3 residues before the CDR3 end; the end is taken from the germline J gene. The CDR3 consists of 15 residues. The germline V gene has CDR1 SGHTA and CDR2 FQGNSA. With V trimmed by 5 bases and J by 7 bases, 8 bases remained unmatched. Supplemented by reference TRBV7-2 and TRBJ1-6, the full variable domain reads GAGVSQSPSNKVTEKGKDVELRCDPISGHTALYWYRQSLGQGLEFLIYFQGNSAPDKSGLPSDRFSAERTGGSVSTLTIQRTQQEDSAVYLCASSGYTGENSPLHFGNGTRLTVT.

The CDR3 loop reads CASSFVLADYNEQFF. The CDR3 DNA, read in part, is TGTGCCAGCAGCTTTGTCCTAGCGGACTACAATGAG. This chain connects TRBV5-4 to TRBJ2-1; 7 nucleotides match TRBD2. The sequence runs out 3 residues before the end of the CDR3; the remainder is reconstructed from the germline J gene. The CDR3 runs 15 residues. The V gene's germline CDR1 is SGHNT and CDR2 YYREEE (reference sequence). J was trimmed by 3 bases and V by 2 bases; bases with no gene match: 5.

In regard to this clone: The sequence runs out 3 residues before the end of the CDR3; the remainder is reconstructed from the germline J gene. This sequence joins TRBV7-2 and TRBJ2-7, with D tentatively TRBD2 (5 bases). Trimming took 0 bases from V and 4 from J, leaving 16 bases between them. This CDR3 contains 16 residues. Germline assignment: CDR1 SGHTA and CDR2 FQGNSA. Incomplete CDR3 DNA: TGTGCCAGCAGCTTAGCGGAGAGCGGAATGGGATACGAG. Amino acid sequence: CASSLAESGMGYE. The whole CDR3 sequence reads CASSLAESGMGYEQYF.

Remarks on this clone: The read ends 3 residues early relative to the CDR3; the germline J gene fills the gap. The chain couples TRBV6-1 to TRBJ2-7; perhaps TRBD1 as D (6 bases). The CDR3 totals 14 residues. V was pared by 4 bases and J by 3 bases, with 13 bases between. CDR1 is MNHNS and CDR2 is SASEGT in the germline V gene. The CDR3 DNA, read in part, is TGTGCCAGCAGTGGGGAAGGACAGCTCTACGAG. Translating it yields CASSGEGQLYE. From start to end, the CDR3 is CASSGEGQLYEQYF.

About this clone itself: Read data end 3 residues before the CDR3 end; the end is taken from the germline J gene. The chain couples TRBV19 to TRBJ1-2, with a possible D match to TRBD1 (6 bases). Germline values: CDR1 LNHDA, CDR2 SQIVND (reference sequence). The ends were cut back, 1 base at V and 7 bases at J, with 13 bases in the middle. CDR3 length equals 14 residues. This CDR3 is CASSIVTGTAGYTF. CDR3 DNA, as far as it was read: TGTGCCAGTAGTATAGTCACAGGGACGGCTGGC.

Notes on this clone: The CDR3 end is not reached by the read, which stops 3 residues before it; the germline J gene fills it in. The rearrangement uses TRBV6-1 and TRBJ1-2, with D perhaps matching TRBD1 (5 bases). The CDR3 covers 12 residues. Germline values: CDR1 MNHNS, CDR2 SASEGT. CDR3 DNA (partial): TGTGCCAGCAGTGAGCGGGGGAACGGC. Encoded protein: CASSERGNG. The entire CDR3 protein is CASSERGNGYTF.

As to this clone: The CDR3 is cut off 3 residues early in the read; its end comes from the germline J gene. The chain recombines TRBV10-3 with TRBJ1-2; 8 bases are shared with TRBD1. CDR3 length: 15 residues. Germline V gene data show CDR1 as ENHRY and CDR2 as SYGVKD. Losses at the gene ends were 0 bases for V and 4 bases for J; bases not matched to a gene: 4. This CDR3 is CAISESTGVGYGYTF. CDR3 bases read: TGTGCCATCAGTGAGTCGACAGGGGTAGGCTATGGC.

This clone is labeled medium-sized based on frequency. The read is 3 residues too short to cover the CDR3 end, so that end is filled in from the germline J gene. The J gene is TRBJ1-4, the V gene TRBV20-1, with D perhaps matching TRBD1 (5 bases). The CDR3 spans 13 residues. V was pared by 6 bases and J by 0 bases, with 8 bases between. The germline CDR1 and CDR2 sequences are DFQATT and SNEGSKA (reference sequence). Incomplete CDR3 DNA: TGCAGTGCCCGGGGGTCAACTAATGAAAAA. Amino acids: CSARGSTNEK. The whole CDR3 region reads CSARGSTNEKLFF.

In regard to this clone: The read ends 3 residues before the CDR3 terminus; that terminus is restored from the germline J gene. V and J are TRBV5-6 and TRBJ1-1; D is unclear. Germline V CDR1 and CDR2: SGHDT, YYEEEE. The CDR3 consists of 11 residues. CDR3: CASSLRGKAFF. The sequenced part of the CDR3 DNA is TGTGCCAGCAGCTTGCGCGGCAAA.

The CDR3 DNA, read in part, is TGTGCCAGCAGCAAGTTAGCCGCCAGCTCCTACGAG. It translates to CASSKLAASSYE. The entire CDR3 protein reads CASSKLAASSYEQYF. This chain uses TRBV7-2 with TRBJ2-7; D gene uncertain. The missing CDR3 end, 3 residues past where the read stops, is filled in from the germline J gene. V lost 5 bases, J lost 0 bases, and 14 bases lay in between. Germline CDR1 is SGHTA and CDR2 is FQGNSA. This CDR3 has 15 amino acids.

A word on this clone: The read falls 3 residues short of the CDR3 end, and the missing part is taken from the germline J gene. The rearrangement uses TRBV25-1 and TRBJ2-7; TRBD2 might be the D (6 bases). Germline CDR1 MGHDK, CDR2 SYGVNS. The CDR3 covers 14 residues. V was pared by 3 bases and J by 2 bases, with 11 bases between. Here the CDR3 reads CASSEGGHTYEQYF. The covered CDR3 bases are TGTGCCAGCAGTGAGGGGGGTCACACCTACGAG.